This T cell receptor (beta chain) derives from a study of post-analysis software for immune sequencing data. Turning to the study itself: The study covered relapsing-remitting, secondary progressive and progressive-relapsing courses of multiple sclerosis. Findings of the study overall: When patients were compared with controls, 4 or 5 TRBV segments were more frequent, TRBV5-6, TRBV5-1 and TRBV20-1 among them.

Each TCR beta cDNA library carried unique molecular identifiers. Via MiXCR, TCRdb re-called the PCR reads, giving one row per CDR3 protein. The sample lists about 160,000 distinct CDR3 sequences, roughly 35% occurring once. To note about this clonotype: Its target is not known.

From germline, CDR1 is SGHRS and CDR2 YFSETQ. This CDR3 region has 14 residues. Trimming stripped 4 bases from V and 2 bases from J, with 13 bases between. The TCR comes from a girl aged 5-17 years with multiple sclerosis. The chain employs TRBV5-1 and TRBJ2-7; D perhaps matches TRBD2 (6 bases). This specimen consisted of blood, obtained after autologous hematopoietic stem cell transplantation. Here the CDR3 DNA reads TGCGCCAGCAGCCTCCGGGAGAGCCCCTACGAGCAGTACTTC. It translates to CASSLRESPYEQYF.